These 3 T cell receptor beta chains came from one sample sequenced in a study of OX40 agonist ivuxolimab in advanced cancers. Sequencing was performed with immunoSEQ multiplex PCR; in TCRdb, only in-frame clones are kept and a portion is missing. The data contain approximately 81,000 clones, approximately 84% of them singletons. Sequences were derived from CD4+ or CD8+ T cells sorted from blood, sampled in a trial of the OX40 agonist ivuxolimab. Receptors were obtained from an adult with an advanced solid tumor such as melanoma, head and neck, liver or kidney cancer.

The CDR3, as DNA: TGTGCCAGCAGGTCCCTAGCGGGAGGTTCCGAGACCCAGTACTTC. As protein: CASRSLAGGSETQYF. The chain employs TRBV27 and TRBJ2-5; 11 bases fit TRBD2. J lost 5 bases, V lost 6 bases, and 8 bases had no gene match. Germline V lookup: CDR1 MNHEY, CDR2 SMNVEV (reference sequence). The CDR3 sequence is 15 residues long.

The chain couples TRBV14 to TRBJ1-1; no clear D gene. This CDR3 comprises 13 residues. V lost 3 bases and J lost 3, with 8 bases in between. Germline-derived CDR1 and CDR2 are SGHDN and FVKESK. CDR3 sequence: CASSQRPYTEAFF. The CDR3 DNA reads as TGTGCCAGCAGCCAGAGACCGTACACTGAAGCTTTCTTT.

This chain joins TRBV19 and TRBJ1-3, with TRBD1 identical over 8 bases. Per the germline V gene, CDR1 is LNHDA and CDR2 is SQIVND (reference sequence). Trimming at V came to 7 bases and at J to 0 bases, leaving 11 bases not matched to a gene. The CDR3 runs 17 residues. CDR3 loop: CASIEDRGILSGNTIYF. DNA of the CDR3: TGTGCCAGTATCGAAGACAGGGGCATCCTCTCTGGAAACACCATATATTTT.